This T cell receptor beta chain came from a study of regulatory T cells in long-lasting Graves disease. About the study: Prior antithyroid drug treatment in newly diagnosed Graves' patients lasted under 3 months.

The table lists this clonotype with many counts. The time point: newly diagnosed GD, antithyroid drugs for less than 3 months. PBMCs provided the RNA from which the TCR library was made. iRepertoire HTBI primers and Arm-PCR of CDR3 regions built TCR beta libraries. TCRdb independently ran MiXCR on the multiplex PCR reads; one entry per CDR3 protein. The sample has hundreds of thousands of distinct CDR3 sequences, about 16% seen once. CDR3 length equals 15 residues. Trimming took 2 bases from V and 2 from J; bases not matched to a gene: 4. CDR1 MNHEY and CDR2 SMNVEV come from the germline V gene (reference sequence). These data are also associated with another study on T cells in Graves' hyperthyroidism and ophthalmopathy. That work states: The TCR CDR3 first-round RT-PCR relied on the HTBI primer set.

The material sequenced was peripheral blood mononuclear cells (PBMCs), taken at new diagnosis, from a patient treated with antithyroid drugs. The chain joins TRBV27 to TRBJ2-5; 8 bases agree with TRBD1. The sequence was obtained from a woman in her twenties or thirties with Graves disease. CDR3 nucleotide sequence: TGTGCCAGCAGTTTAGGGGACAGGCCGCAAGAGACCCAGTACTTC. Its protein is CASSLGDRPQETQYF.